These 16 T cell receptor beta chains were sequenced from one sample in a study of technical replicates of blood from a handful of donors. Sequenced by immunoSEQ multiplex PCR; TCRdb stores in-frame clones only, minus some. The data contain around 70,000 clones, roughly 97% of them singletons. The material sequenced was T cells isolated from PBMCs. Receptor source: a human donor in good health.

Note on this clone: A read error may produce the germline difference seen at one junction end. The chain has TRBV7-9 and TRBJ2-1; possible D gene TRBD1, 5 bases. The CDR3 spans 12 residues. Germline values: CDR1 SEHNR, CDR2 FQNEAQ (reference sequence). This chain's CDR3 is CASSLLTPLGVF. DNA of the CDR3: TGTGCCAGCAGCTTATTGACACCATTAGGGGTCTTC.

The V gene is TRBV23-1, the J gene TRBJ2-1, with D maybe TRBD1 (6 bases). TRBV23-1 is flagged as an ORF with uncertain function. V dropped 3 bases and J dropped 2 bases, with 20 bases sitting between them. The CDR3 contains 18 residues. The CDR3 protein is CASSHRSRDKLPYNEQFF. The CDR3 coding sequence is TGCGCCAGCAGTCATCGTTCGAGGGACAAGCTTCCCTACAATGAGCAGTTCTTC.

V gene TRBV27 combines with J gene TRBJ1-1, with 7 bases lining up with TRBD1. Trimming took 3 bases from V and 5 from J; bases not matched to a gene: 12. The germline gives CDR1 MNHEY, CDR2 SMNVEV (reference sequence). There are 16 residues in the CDR3. The CDR3 sequence is CASSLNTGAGGTEAFF. The CDR3 bases are TGTGCCAGCAGTTTGAATACAGGGGCCGGTGGGACTGAAGCTTTCTTT.

The V call is TRBV7-2, the J call TRBJ2-5; D gene uncertain. This CDR3 spans 12 amino acids. Germline assignment: CDR1 SGHTA and CDR2 FQGNSA. V was pared by 1 base and J by 5 bases, with 5 bases between. CDR3 coding DNA: TGTGCCAGCAGCTTAGTTGGCGAGACCCAGTACTTC. It is translated as CASSLVGETQYF. Full variable domain (missing parts from reference TRBV7-2 and TRBJ2-5): GAGVSQSPSNKVTEKGKDVELRCDPISGHTALYWYRQSLGQGLEFLIYFQGNSAPDKSGLPSDRFSAERTGGSVSTLTIQRTQQEDSAVYLCASSLVGETQYFGPGTRLLVL.

The chain recombines TRBV6-6 with TRBJ2-7, with a possible D match to TRBD1 (5 bases). CDR3 length equals 14 residues. Germline CDR1 is MNHNY and CDR2 is SVGAGI (reference sequence). Trimming removed 0 bases at V and 1 base at J, with 7 bases between. The CDR3, as DNA: TGTGCCAGCAGTTACTCGACAGTTTCCTACGAGCAGTACTTC. The encoded protein is CASSYSTVSYEQYF.

The gene calls are TRBV11-1 and TRBJ2-1; D not certain. Trimming removed 2 bases from V and 10 bases from J, with 9 bases in between. Germline values: CDR1 SGHAT, CDR2 FQDESV (reference sequence). CDR3 length equals 12 residues. Here the CDR3 reads CASSLNGWEQFF. Here the CDR3 DNA reads TGTGCCAGCAGCTTAAATGGCTGGGAGCAGTTCTTC. The full variable domain, in which reference TRBV11-1 and TRBJ2-1 provide the parts outside the CDR3, is EAEVAQSPRYKITEKSQAVAFWCDPISGHATLYWYRQILGQGPELLVQFQDESVVDDSQLPKDRFSAERLKGVDSTLKIQPAELGDSAMYLCASSLNGWEQFFGPGTRLTVL.

V and J are TRBV19 and TRBJ1-2; possibly TRBD1 for D (6 bases). The CDR3 covers 13 residues. From germline, CDR1 is LNHDA and CDR2 SQIVND (reference sequence). V gave up 3 bases and J gave up 3 bases, with 8 bases separating them. The CDR3: CASSIWTDYGYTF. CDR3 bases: TGTGCCAGTAGTATCTGGACAGACTATGGCTACACCTTC.

The chain couples TRBV11-1 to TRBJ2-7, with 7 bases identical to TRBD2. The CDR3 sequence is 12 residues long. J gave up 7 bases and V 2 bases, and 2 bases lay outside the gene matches. Germline CDR1 SGHAT, CDR2 FQDESV (reference sequence). The CDR3 DNA sequence: TGTGCCAGCAGCTTATCGCGGGGGGAGCAGTACTTC. Its translation is CASSLSRGEQYF. Full variable domain (outside the CDR3, taken from reference TRBV11-1 and TRBJ2-7): EAEVAQSPRYKITEKSQAVAFWCDPISGHATLYWYRQILGQGPELLVQFQDESVVDDSQLPKDRFSAERLKGVDSTLKIQPAELGDSAMYLCASSLSRGEQYFGPGTRLTVT.

For the CDR3, the DNA is TGTGCCAGCAGTTTATGGGAGGGTCAGCCCCAGCATTTT. It specifies CASSLWEGQPQHF. The chain carries TRBV27 and TRBJ1-5; no clear D. The V gene lost 1 base and the J gene lost 6 bases, with 7 bases spanning the gap. Germline-derived CDR1 and CDR2 are MNHEY and SMNVEV (reference sequence). The CDR3 runs 13 residues.

The CDR3 DNA is TGTGCCAGTAGGTCTGGGCGTCACGATGGCTACACCTTC. Protein sequence: CASRSGRHDGYTF. This chain links TRBV19 with TRBJ1-2; D unresolved. This CDR3 has 13 amino acids. V lost 6 bases to trimming and J lost 6 bases, with 14 bases between them. Germline V gives CDR1 LNHDA, CDR2 SQIVND (reference sequence).

The chain has TRBV6-4 and TRBJ1-1; maybe TRBD1 (6 bases). The CDR3 has 14 residues. Germline V gene lookup returns CDR1 MRHNA and CDR2 SNTAGT. The V and J ends lost 6 bases and 2 bases respectively, with 13 bases between them. CDR3 sequence: CASRAGTTNTEAFF. Written as DNA, the CDR3 is TGTGCCAGCAGGGCCGGGACAACTAACACTGAAGCTTTCTTT.

This clone showed up just once. The J gene is TRBJ2-7, the V gene TRBV10-2; no reliable D call. The CDR3 runs to 14 residues. Germline V gene sequence: CDR1 WSHSY, CDR2 SAAADI. V lost 8 bases to trimming and J lost 4 bases, with 18 bases between them. CDR3 DNA sequence: TGCGCCAGCTCCCTTCTAGTTCAAAGTTACGAGCAGTACTTC. Protein product: CASSLLVQSYEQYF.

CDR3 nucleotide sequence: TGCGCCAGCAGCTTAAGGGGCTTGGGCACTGAAGCTTTCTTT. This gives the protein CASSLRGLGTEAFF. The V call is TRBV5-1, the J call TRBJ1-1; D perhaps matches TRBD1 (5 bases). The CDR3 sequence is 14 residues long. The germline V gene has CDR1 SGHRS and CDR2 YFSETQ. The germline V and J ends were trimmed by 2 bases and 4 bases, with 12 bases remaining between them. Full variable domain (missing parts from reference TRBV5-1 and TRBJ1-1): KAGVTQTPRYLIKTRGQQVTLSCSPISGHRSVSWYQQTPGQGLQFLFEYFSETQRNKGNFPGRFSGRQFSNSRSEMNVSTLELGDSALYLCASSLRGLGTEAFFGQGTRLTVV.

The V gene is TRBV4-1, the J gene TRBJ2-7, with TRBD2 matching 11 bases. The V and J ends lost 0 bases and 3 bases, in that order; junction bases with no gene match: 4. CDR3 length equals 16 residues. Germline loops: CDR1 MGHRA, CDR2 YSYEKL. CDR3 amino acids: CASSQDITSGGYEQYF. The DNA of the CDR3 is TGCGCCAGCAGCCAAGATATAACTAGCGGGGGCTACGAGCAGTACTTC.

The chain has TRBV18 and TRBJ2-3; perhaps TRBD2 as D (5 bases). Germline loops: CDR1 KGHSH, CDR2 LQKENI. V was cut by 6 bases and J by 4 bases, with 20 bases left in between. The CDR3 is made up of 16 amino acids. CDR3 DNA sequence: TGTGCCAGCTCTCAAAGGAGTGGGAGCGAGGCAGATACGCAGTATTTT. Its protein is CASSQRSGSEADTQYF.

The rearrangement links TRBV6-1 to TRBJ1-2, with no clear D. The CDR3 extends over 15 amino acids. The V end lost 3 bases, the J end lost 3 bases, and 14 bases lay between the germline ends. CDR1 is MNHNS, CDR2 SASEGT, per germline. The CDR3, as DNA: TGTGCCAGCAGTGAGTATCGGTCCCCGTACTATGGCTACACCTTC. Protein product: CASSEYRSPYYGYTF.